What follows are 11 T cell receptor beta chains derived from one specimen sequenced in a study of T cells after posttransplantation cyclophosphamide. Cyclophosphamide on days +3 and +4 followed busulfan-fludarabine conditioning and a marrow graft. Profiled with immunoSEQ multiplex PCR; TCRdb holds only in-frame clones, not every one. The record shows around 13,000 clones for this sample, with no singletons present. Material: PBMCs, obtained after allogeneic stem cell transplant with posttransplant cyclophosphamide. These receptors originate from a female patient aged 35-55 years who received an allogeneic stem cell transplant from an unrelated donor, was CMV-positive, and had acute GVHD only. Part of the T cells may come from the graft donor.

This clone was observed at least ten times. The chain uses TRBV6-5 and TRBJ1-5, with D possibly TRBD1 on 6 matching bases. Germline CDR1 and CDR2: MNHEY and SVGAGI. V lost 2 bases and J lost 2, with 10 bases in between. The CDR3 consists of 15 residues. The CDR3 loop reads CASSYGGGGNQPQHF. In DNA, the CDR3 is TGTGCCAGCAGTTACGGCGGGGGCGGCAATCAGCCCCAGCATTTT.

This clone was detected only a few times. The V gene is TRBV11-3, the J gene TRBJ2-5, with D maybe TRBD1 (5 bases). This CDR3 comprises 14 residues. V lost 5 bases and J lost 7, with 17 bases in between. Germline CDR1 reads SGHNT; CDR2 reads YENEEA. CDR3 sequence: CASSHPDPGATQYF. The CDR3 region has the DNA TGTGCCAGCAGCCATCCCGACCCTGGGGCGACCCAGTACTTC.

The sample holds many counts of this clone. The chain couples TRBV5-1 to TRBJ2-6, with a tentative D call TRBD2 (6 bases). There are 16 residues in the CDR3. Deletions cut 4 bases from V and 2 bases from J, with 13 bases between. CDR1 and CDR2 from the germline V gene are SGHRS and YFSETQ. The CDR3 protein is CASSLVGGAGANVLTF. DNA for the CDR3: TGCGCCAGCAGCCTAGTCGGGGGAGCTGGGGCCAACGTCCTGACTTTC.

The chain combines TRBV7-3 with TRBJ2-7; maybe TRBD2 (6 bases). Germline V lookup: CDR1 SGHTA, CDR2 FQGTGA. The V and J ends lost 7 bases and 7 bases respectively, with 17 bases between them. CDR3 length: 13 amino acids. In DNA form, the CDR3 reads TGTGCCAGCAATCGGGGAGACGGGGGAGAGCAGTACGTC. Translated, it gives CASNRGDGGEQYV.

CDR3 DNA sequence: TGTGCCATCAGCTCCGACACTAGCGGTTTACGGTACGAGCAGTACTTC. Protein product: CAISSDTSGLRYEQYF. This sequence joins TRBV10-3 and TRBJ2-7; 8 bases are a match to TRBD2. Germline CDR1 and CDR2: ENHRY and SYGVKD. With 6 bases clipped from V and 4 bases from J, the junction kept 14 bases outside the gene matches. The CDR3 consists of 16 residues.

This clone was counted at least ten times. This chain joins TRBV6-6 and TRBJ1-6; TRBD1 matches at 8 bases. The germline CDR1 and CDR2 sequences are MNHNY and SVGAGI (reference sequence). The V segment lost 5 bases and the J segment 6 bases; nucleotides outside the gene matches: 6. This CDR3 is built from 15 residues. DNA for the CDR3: TGTGCCAGCAGTCAATCAGGGGGCGCTAATTCACCCCTCCACTTT. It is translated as CASSQSGGANSPLHF.

CDR3 in amino acids: CASSLRRGSETQYF. The CDR3 DNA sequence: TGTGCCAGCAGCTTACGAAGGGGCAGTGAGACCCAGTACTTC. The rearrangement links TRBV7-7 to TRBJ2-5; maybe TRBD1 (5 bases). V lost 2 bases and J lost 5, with 12 bases in between. The germline CDR1 and CDR2 sequences are SSHAT and FNYEAQ (reference sequence). This CDR3 has 14 amino acids.

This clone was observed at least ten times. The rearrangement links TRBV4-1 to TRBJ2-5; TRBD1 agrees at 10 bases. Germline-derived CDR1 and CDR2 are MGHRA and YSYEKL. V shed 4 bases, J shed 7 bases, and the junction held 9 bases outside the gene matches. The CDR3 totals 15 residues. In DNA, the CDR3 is TGCGCCAGCAGCCTCGGCGACAGGGGGCTTGGGACCCAGTACTTC. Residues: CASSLGDRGLGTQYF.

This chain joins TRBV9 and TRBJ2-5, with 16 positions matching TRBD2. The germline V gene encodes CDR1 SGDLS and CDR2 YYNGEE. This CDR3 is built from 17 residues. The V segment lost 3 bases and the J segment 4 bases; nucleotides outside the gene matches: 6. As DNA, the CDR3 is TGTGCCAGCAGCGCCGGGACTAGCGGGGGGGCGGGAGAGACCCAGTACTTC. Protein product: CASSAGTSGGAGETQYF.

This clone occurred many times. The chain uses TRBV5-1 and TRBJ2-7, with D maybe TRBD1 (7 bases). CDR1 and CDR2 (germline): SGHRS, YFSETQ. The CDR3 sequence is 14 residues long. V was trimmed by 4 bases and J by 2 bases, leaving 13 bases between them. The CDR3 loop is CASSGQGGPYEQYF. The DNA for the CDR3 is TGCGCCAGCAGCGGGCAGGGGGGACCCTACGAGCAGTACTTC.

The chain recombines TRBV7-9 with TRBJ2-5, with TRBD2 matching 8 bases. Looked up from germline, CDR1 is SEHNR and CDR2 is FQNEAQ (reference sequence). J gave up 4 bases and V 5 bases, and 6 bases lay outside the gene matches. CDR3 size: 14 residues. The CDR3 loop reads CASSPQRERETQYF. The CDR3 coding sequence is TGTGCCAGCAGCCCACAGCGGGAGCGAGAGACCCAGTACTTC.